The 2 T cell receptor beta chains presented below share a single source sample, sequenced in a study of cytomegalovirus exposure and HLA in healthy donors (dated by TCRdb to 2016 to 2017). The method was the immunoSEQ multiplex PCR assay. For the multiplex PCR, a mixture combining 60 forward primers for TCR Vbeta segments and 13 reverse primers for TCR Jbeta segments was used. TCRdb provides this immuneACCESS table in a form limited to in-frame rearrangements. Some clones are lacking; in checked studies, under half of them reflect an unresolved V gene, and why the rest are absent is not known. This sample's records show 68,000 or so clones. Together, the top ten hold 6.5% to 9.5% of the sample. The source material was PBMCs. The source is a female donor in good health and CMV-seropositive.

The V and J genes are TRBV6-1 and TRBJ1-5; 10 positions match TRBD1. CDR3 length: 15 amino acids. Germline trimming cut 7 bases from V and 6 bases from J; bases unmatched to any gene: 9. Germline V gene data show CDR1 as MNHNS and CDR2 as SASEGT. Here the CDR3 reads CASIPGTGDTQPQHF. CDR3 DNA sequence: TGTGCCAGCATTCCCGGGACAGGGGATACTCAGCCCCAGCATTTT.

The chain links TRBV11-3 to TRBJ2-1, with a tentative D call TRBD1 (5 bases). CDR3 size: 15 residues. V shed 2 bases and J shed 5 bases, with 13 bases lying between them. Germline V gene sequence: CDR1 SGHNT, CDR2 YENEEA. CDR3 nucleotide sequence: TGTGCCAGCAGCTTAACGTCTCAGGGCCACAATGAGCAGTTCTTC. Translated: CASSLTSQGHNEQFF.